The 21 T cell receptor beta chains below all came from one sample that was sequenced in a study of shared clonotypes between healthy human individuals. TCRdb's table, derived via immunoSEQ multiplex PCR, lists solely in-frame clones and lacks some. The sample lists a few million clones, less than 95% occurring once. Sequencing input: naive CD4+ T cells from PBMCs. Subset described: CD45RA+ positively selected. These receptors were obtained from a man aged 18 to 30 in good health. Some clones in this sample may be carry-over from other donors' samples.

In DNA, the CDR3 is TGTGCCAGCACCACCGCCCGGGGGCGAAGCAATCAGCCCCAGCATTTT. Translation gives CASTTARGRSNQPQHF. V is TRBV5-6 and J is TRBJ1-5, with D maybe TRBD1 (6 bases). The germline gives CDR1 SGHDT, CDR2 YYEEEE. The CDR3 consists of 16 residues. V lost 6 bases to trimming and J lost 1 base, with 17 bases between them.

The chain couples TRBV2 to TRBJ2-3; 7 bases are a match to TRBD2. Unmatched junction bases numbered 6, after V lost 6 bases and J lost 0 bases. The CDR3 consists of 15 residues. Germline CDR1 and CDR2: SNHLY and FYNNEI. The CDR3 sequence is CASRWGSGSTDTQYF. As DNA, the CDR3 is TGTGCCAGCAGGTGGGGTAGCGGGAGCACAGATACGCAGTATTTT.

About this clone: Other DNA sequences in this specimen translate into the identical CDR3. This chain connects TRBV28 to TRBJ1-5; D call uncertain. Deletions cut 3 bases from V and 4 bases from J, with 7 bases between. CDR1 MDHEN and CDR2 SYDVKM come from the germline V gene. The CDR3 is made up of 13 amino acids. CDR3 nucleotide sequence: TGTGCCAGCAGTTTGGTCGGTAATCAGCCCCAGCATTTT. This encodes CASSLVGNQPQHF.

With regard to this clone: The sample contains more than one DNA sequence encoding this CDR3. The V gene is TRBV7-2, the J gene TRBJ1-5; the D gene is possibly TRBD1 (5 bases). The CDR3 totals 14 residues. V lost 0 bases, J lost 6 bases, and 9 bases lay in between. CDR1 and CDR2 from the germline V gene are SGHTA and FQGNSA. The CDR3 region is CASSLARVGQPQHF. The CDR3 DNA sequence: TGTGCCAGCAGCTTAGCCAGGGTAGGTCAGCCCCAGCATTTT.

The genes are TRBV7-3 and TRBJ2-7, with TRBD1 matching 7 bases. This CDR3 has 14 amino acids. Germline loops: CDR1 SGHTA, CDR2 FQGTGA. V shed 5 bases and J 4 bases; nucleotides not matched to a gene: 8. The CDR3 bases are TGTGCCAGCAGCCCCGGGACAGCTCCATACGAGCAGTACTTC. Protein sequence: CASSPGTAPYEQYF.

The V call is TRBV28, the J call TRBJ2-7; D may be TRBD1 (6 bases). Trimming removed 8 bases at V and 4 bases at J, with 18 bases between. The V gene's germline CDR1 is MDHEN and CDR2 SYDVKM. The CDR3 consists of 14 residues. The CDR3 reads CASEQQGSVYEQYF. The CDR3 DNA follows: TGTGCCAGCGAGCAACAGGGCTCCGTGTACGAGCAGTACTTC. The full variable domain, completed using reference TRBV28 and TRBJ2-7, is DVKVTQSSRYLVKRTGEKVFLECVQDMDHENMFWYRQDPGLGLRLIYFSYDVKMKEKGDIPEGYSVSREKKERFSLILESASTNQTSMYLCASEQQGSVYEQYFGPGTRLTVT.

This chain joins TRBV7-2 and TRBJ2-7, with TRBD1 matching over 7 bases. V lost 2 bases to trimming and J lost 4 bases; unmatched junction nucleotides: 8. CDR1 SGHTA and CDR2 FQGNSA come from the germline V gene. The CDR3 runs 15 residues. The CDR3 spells CASSLRSGGPYEQYF. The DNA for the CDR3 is TGTGCCAGCAGCTTAAGGTCAGGGGGACCTTACGAGCAGTACTTC.

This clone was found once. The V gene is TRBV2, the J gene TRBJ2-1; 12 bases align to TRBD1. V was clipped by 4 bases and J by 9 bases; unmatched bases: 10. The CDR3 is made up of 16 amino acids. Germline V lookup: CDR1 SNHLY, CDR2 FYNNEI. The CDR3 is CASSGRLGTGGVEQFF. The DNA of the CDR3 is TGTGCCAGCAGTGGCCGGTTGGGGACAGGGGGCGTTGAGCAGTTCTTC.

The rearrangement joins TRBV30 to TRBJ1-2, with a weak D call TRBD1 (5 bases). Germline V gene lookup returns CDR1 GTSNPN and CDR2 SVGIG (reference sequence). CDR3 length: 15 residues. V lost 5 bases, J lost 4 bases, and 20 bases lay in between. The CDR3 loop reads CAWVGSPGGSYGYTF. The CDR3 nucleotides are TGTGCCTGGGTGGGATCCCCGGGGGGGAGCTATGGCTACACCTTC.

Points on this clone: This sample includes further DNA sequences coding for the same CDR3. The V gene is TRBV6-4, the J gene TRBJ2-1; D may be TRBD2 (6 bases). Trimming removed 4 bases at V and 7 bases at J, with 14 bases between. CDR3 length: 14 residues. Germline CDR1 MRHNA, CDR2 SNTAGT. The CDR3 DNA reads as TGTGCCAGCAGTGCTGGAGGGCCTGGGAATGAGCAGTTCTTC. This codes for CASSAGGPGNEQFF.

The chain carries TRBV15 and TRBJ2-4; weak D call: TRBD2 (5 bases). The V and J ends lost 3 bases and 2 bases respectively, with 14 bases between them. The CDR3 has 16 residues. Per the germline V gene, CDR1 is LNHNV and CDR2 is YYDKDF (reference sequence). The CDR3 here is CATSRDGEYPKNIQYF. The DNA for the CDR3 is TGTGCCACCAGCAGGGACGGGGAATATCCCAAAAACATTCAGTACTTC.

The CDR3, as DNA: TGTGCCAGCAGCAGCAGCCAGCTCAGATTCGCCAATGAGCAGTTCTTC. This encodes CASSSSQLRFANEQFF. The gene calls are TRBV7-9 and TRBJ2-1; D unclear. V was cut by 5 bases and J by 6 bases, with 20 bases left in between. Germline CDR1 is SEHNR and CDR2 is FQNEAQ (reference sequence). The CDR3 runs 16 residues.

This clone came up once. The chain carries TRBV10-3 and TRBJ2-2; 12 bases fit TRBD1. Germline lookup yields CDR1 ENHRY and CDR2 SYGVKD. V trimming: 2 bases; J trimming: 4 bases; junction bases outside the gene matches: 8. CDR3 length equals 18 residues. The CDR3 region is CAISEVLGQGASTGELFF. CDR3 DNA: TGTGCCATCAGTGAGGTTCTGGGACAGGGGGCGAGCACCGGGGAGCTGTTTTTT.

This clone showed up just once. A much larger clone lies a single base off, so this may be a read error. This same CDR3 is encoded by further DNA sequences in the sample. The CDR3 is CASSSGTGNTEAFF. Here the CDR3 DNA reads TGCGCCAGCAGCTCGGGGACAGGGAACACTGAAGCTTTCTTT. V and J are TRBV5-1 and TRBJ1-1, with 8 nucleotides matching TRBD1. The CDR3 contains 14 residues. V was clipped by 3 bases and J by 1 base; unmatched bases: 2. Germline loops: CDR1 SGHRS, CDR2 YFSETQ.

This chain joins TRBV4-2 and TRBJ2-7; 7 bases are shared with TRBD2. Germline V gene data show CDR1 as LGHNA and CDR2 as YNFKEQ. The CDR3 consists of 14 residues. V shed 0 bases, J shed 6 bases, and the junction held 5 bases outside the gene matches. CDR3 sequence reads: CASSQEIGGSEQYF. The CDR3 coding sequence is TGTGCCAGCAGCCAAGAGATAGGCGGGAGCGAGCAGTACTTC.

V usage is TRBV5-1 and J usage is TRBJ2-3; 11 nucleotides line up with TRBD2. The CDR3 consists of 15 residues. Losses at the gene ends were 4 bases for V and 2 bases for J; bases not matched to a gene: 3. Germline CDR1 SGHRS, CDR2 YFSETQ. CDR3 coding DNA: TGCGCCAGCAGCACTAGCGGGAGTTTCACAGATACGCAGTATTTT. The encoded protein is CASSTSGSFTDTQYF. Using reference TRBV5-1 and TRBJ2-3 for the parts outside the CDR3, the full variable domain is KAGVTQTPRYLIKTRGQQVTLSCSPISGHRSVSWYQQTPGQGLQFLFEYFSETQRNKGNFPGRFSGRQFSNSRSEMNVSTLELGDSALYLCASSTSGSFTDTQYFGPGTRLTVL.

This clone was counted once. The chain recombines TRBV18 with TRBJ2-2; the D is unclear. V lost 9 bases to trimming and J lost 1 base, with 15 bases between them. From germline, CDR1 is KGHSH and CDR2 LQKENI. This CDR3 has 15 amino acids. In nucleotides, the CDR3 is TGTGCCAGTTCCGCGGTCCGGTGGAACACCGGGGAGCTGTTTTTT. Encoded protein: CASSAVRWNTGELFF.

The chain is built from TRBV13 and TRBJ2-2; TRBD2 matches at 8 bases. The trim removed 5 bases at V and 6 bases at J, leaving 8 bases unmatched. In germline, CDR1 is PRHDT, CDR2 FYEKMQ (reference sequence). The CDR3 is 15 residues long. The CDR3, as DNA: TGTGCCAGCAGCACAAGGCCTAGCGGGCCCGGGGAGCTGTTTTTT. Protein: CASSTRPSGPGELFF.

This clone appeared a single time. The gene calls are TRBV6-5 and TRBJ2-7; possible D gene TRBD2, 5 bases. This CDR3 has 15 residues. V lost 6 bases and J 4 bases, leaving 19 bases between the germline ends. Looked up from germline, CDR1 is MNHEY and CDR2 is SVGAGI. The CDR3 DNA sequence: TGTGCCAGCAGCATTTTCCGGGGATCCGTTTACGAGCAGTACTTC. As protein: CASSIFRGSVYEQYF.

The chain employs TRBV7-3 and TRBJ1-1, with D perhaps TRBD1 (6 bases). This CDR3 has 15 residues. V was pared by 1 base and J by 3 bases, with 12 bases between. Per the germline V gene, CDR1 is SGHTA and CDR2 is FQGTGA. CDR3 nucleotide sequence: TGTGCCAGCAGCTTAAAAGGGGGATGGGACACTGAAGCTTTCTTT. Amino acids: CASSLKGGWDTEAFF.

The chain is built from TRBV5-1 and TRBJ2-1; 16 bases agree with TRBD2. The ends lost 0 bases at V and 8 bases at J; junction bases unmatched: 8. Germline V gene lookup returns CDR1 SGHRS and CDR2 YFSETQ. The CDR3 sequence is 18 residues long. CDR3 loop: CASSLGGLAGGQPDEQFF. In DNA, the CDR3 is TGCGCCAGCAGCTTGGGGGGACTAGCGGGAGGGCAACCCGATGAGCAGTTCTTC.